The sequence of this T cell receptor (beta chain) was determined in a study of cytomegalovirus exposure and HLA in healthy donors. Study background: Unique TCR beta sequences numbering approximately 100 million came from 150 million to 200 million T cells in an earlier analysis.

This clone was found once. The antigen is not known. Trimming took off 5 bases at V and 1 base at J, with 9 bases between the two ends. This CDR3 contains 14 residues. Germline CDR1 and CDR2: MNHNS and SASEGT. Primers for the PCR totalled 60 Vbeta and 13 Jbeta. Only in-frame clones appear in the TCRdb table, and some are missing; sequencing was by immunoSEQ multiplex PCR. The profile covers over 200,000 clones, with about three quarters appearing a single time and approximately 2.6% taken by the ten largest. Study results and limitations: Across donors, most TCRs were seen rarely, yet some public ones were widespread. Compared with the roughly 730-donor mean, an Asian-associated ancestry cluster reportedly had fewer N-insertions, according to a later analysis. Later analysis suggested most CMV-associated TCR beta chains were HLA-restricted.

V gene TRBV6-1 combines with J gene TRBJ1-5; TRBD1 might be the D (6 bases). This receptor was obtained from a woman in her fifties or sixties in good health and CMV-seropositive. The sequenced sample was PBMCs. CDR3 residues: CASSWQGSNQPQHF. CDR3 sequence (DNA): TGTGCCAGCAGTTGGCAGGGGAGCAATCAGCCCCAGCATTTT.